Shown below are 12 T cell receptor beta chains from a single sample sequenced in a study of blood T cell repertoires in COVID-19. Sequencing used immunoSEQ multiplex PCR; TCRdb keeps in-frame clones, though not all of them. Found here are a few hundred thousand clones, roughly 84% of them singletons; the top ten hold 2% to 2.5%. The sequencing sample was made of peripheral blood. All receptors derive from a middle-aged man who had recovered from COVID-19.

The chain links TRBV5-6 to TRBJ2-1; D might be TRBD2 (5 bases). CDR1 SGHDT and CDR2 YYEEEE come from the germline V gene. V was clipped by 1 base and J by 14 bases, with 13 bases between them. There are 12 residues in the CDR3. The CDR3: CASSLSRGTKFF. The CDR3 nucleotides read TGTGCCAGCAGCTTGTCCCGGGGAACTAAGTTCTTC.

The gene calls are TRBV6-5 and TRBJ1-1, with 7 positions matching TRBD1. With V trimmed by 5 bases and J by 6 bases, 3 bases remained unmatched. CDR3 length: 12 residues. CDR1 and CDR2 (germline): MNHEY, SVGAGI. The CDR3 DNA is TGTGCCAGCAGTAGGGGGCAACCTGAAGCTTTCTTT. This encodes CASSRGQPEAFF.

J is TRBJ2-5 and V is TRBV3-1 (or the pseudogene TRBV3-2); the match to TRBD1 covers 10 bases. Germline loops: CDR1 LGHDT, CDR2 YNNKEL (reference sequence). The CDR3 runs to 14 residues. V gave up 3 bases and J gave up 13 bases; unmatched junction bases: 11. CDR3 sequence: CASSQAGTGAMAYF. The CDR3 DNA reads TGTGCCAGCAGCCAGGCCGGGACAGGGGCGATGGCGTACTTC.

The chain combines TRBV4-1 with TRBJ2-1, with 10 bases lining up with TRBD2. Germline lookup yields CDR1 MGHRA and CDR2 YSYEKL. The CDR3 is 17 residues long. V shed 2 bases, J shed 3 bases, and the junction held 7 bases outside the gene matches. CDR3 in amino acids: CASSQFHLAGVYNEQFF. In DNA, the CDR3 is TGCGCCAGCAGCCAATTCCACCTAGCGGGGGTCTACAATGAGCAGTTCTTC.

The rearrangement joins TRBV5-4 to TRBJ2-7; TRBD2 agrees at 10 bases. Trimming at V came to 4 bases and at J to 4 bases, leaving 5 bases not matched to a gene. This CDR3 comprises 14 residues. CDR1 is SGHNT, CDR2 YYREEE, per germline (reference sequence). For the CDR3, the DNA is TGTGCCAGCAGCCCTAGCGGGAGTCGGTACGAGCAGTACTTC. This sequence encodes CASSPSGSRYEQYF.

This chain uses TRBV11-3 with TRBJ2-2, with 9 bases identical to TRBD2. The V gene end was trimmed by 4 bases and the J gene end by 5 bases; junction bases not matched to a gene: 5. The CDR3 is made up of 15 amino acids. In germline, CDR1 is SGHNT, CDR2 YENEEA. The CDR3, as DNA: TGTGCCAGCAGCTGGAGCGGGGGGATTACCGGGGAGCTGTTTTTT. It translates to CASSWSGGITGELFF. Based on the CDR3 plus reference TRBV11-3 and TRBJ2-2, the full variable domain is EAGVVQSPRYKIIEKKQPVAFWCNPISGHNTLYWYLQNLGQGPELLIRYENEEAVDDSQLPKDRFSAERLKGVDSTLKIQPAELGDSAVYLCASSWSGGITGELFFGEGSRLTVL.

The chain carries TRBV4-3 and TRBJ2-3; D perhaps matches TRBD1 (6 bases). This CDR3 comprises 16 residues. Germline V CDR1 and CDR2: LGHNA, YSLEER. V dropped 2 bases and J dropped 5 bases, with 17 bases sitting between them. CDR3 DNA sequence: TGCGCCAGCAGCCAAAACAGGCAGACAGGCGGAGATACGCAGTATTTT. Translation gives CASSQNRQTGGDTQYF.

V gene TRBV27 combines with J gene TRBJ1-1; 8 bases map to TRBD1. V dropped 8 bases and J dropped 0; count of bases not matched to a gene: 8. The CDR3 is made up of 15 amino acids. In germline, CDR1 is MNHEY, CDR2 SMNVEV (reference sequence). In DNA, the CDR3 is TGTGCCAGCGGTACTAGACAGGGGATGAACACTGAAGCTTTCTTT. This gives the protein CASGTRQGMNTEAFF.

The chain is built from TRBV18 and TRBJ2-1; 9 nucleotides agree with TRBD1. Unmatched junction bases numbered 5, after V lost 5 bases and J lost 3 bases. Germline assignment: CDR1 KGHSH and CDR2 LQKENI. This CDR3 contains 15 residues. The CDR3 reads CASSAGTGNYNEQFF. The DNA for the CDR3 is TGTGCCAGCTCAGCCGGGACAGGGAACTACAATGAGCAGTTCTTC.

The chain couples TRBV9 to TRBJ2-2; D gene uncertain. CDR3 length: 15 amino acids. Between the trimmed V and J ends, which lost 0 bases and 7 bases, there was a span of 13 bases. Germline V lookup: CDR1 SGDLS, CDR2 YYNGEE. Here the CDR3 DNA reads TGTGCCAGCAGCGTAGAATCCTACCAGGACGGGGAGCTGTTTTTT. Protein: CASSVESYQDGELFF.

The chain employs TRBV5-1 and TRBJ1-6, with D perhaps TRBD1 (6 bases). The V end was cut by 5 bases, the J end by 9 bases, with 12 bases between. Germline assignment: CDR1 SGHRS and CDR2 YFSETQ. CDR3 size: 13 residues. Here the CDR3 DNA reads TGCGCCAGCAGACAGGGCGTTAGTTCACCCCTCCACTTT. As protein: CASRQGVSSPLHF.

This clone was recorded only once. This rearrangement joins TRBV9 to TRBJ2-3, with 13 bases that match TRBD2. This CDR3 comprises 15 residues. Germline CDR1 is SGDLS and CDR2 is YYNGEE. After removal of 0 bases from V and 8 bases from J, the junction contained 3 bases not matched to a gene. As DNA, the CDR3 is TGTGCCAGCAGCGTAGGGACTAGCGGGGGAGGTACGCAGTATTTT. Amino acid sequence: CASSVGTSGGGTQYF.